This T cell receptor (beta chain) emerged from a study of shared clonotypes between healthy human individuals (TCRdb year 2020). Regarding the study in general: The cohort comprised a couple of women and a few men aged 18 to 49 years. Per donor, three plates each were used for CD4 naive and CD4 memory, two for CD8 naive, and one for CD8 memory. The study deeply sequenced blood TCR repertoires of about five healthy adults to estimate repertoire size and the extent of clonotype sharing between individuals. Different laboratories and diverse techniques were used to prepare libraries and sequence TCR repertoires, to increase sequencing depth and limit assay-specific biases. Each donor's leukapheresis produced roughly between roughly 0.94 and 9.5 billion PBMCs.

TCR CDR3 regions were amplified from genomic DNA by multiplex PCR using the deep immunoSEQ assay. For each cell subset, the extracted genomic DNA was distributed evenly across all wells of several immunoSEQ 96-well plates, and each plate served as one replicate. For sorted subsets, each replicate PCR was loaded with about 0.2 ug genomic DNA, equivalent to about 30,000 T cell genomes. The purified libraries were quantified using a Qubit 3.0 fluorometer, sized with a Bioanalyzer 2100, and then quantified again using the KAPA Library Quantification kit. Every immunoSEQ 96-well plate was sequenced on a dedicated single-read 150-cycle Illumina NextSeq 550 flow cell. The paper's data handling went like this. The immunoSEQ output contained only junctional sequences without quality scores, so filtering could not match that applied to full-length reads. To assign V/J genes and CDR3, sequences were annotated using PyIR, a Python wrapper for IgBLAST v1.9, with IMGT germline references. Reads were filtered out if the reads had weak V/J assignments (E-value above 1e-6), no CDR3, stop codons, out-of-frame junctions, or ambiguous translated residues. A V3J clonotype was defined by an identical inferred V gene, J gene, and CDR3 amino acid sequence. To compute the percentage overlap between repertoires, the number of shared unique clonotypes was divided by the size of the smaller repertoire. Richness of each repertoire was evaluated using RTK rarefaction, the Chao1 estimator, and Recon v2.1 estimates of unobserved clonotypes. Generation probabilities were computed with OLGA for all TCRbeta clonotypes obtained by the gDNA method from a handful of donors. In TCRdb, the immuneACCESS table is reduced to in-frame sequences with V and J assigned. These tables do not hold every clone; where another copy was compared, an unresolved V gene accounts for under half, and the others remain unexplained. The V and J calls and clone size come from that table; D and trimming were worked out from the DNA. The sample records 900,000 to 1,200,000 clones, around 82% of which are singletons. Around 0.6% of the sample is in the top ten clones.

Regarding this clone: Its antigen is currently not known. The sample holds no much larger clone one base away, and base qualities are not on file.

General findings and caveats noted by the study authors: Sharing across a few donors was observed for roughly 5% of naive CD4, over 3% of naive CD8, 2.3% of memory CD4, and around 0.4% of memory CD8 clonotypes. Because the study included a small number of donors, the genetic and exposure-history diversity represented was limited. Larger estimated clonotype richness was generally found for naive subsets than for memory subsets. Pairwise subsampling led to the expectation that sequencing depth would affect the degree of clonotype sharing among donors. Compared with non-shared clonotypes, the clonotypes found in all four sorted-subset donors had higher generation probabilities. Incomplete sequencing was indicated by rarefaction of sorted-subset datasets, despite the large sequencing depth. Sampling was restricted to blood, and TCR repertoires in tissues likely differ from the TCR repertoires found in blood.

Donors were healthy HIV-negative adults with no recently reported acute infections or vaccinations. Every donor was a Caucasian adult residing in Nashville, Tennessee, USA. CD4+ T cells were enriched through magnetic negative selection, after which naive cells were positively selected on CD45RA and the remaining negative fraction served as the memory subset. Blood was obtained by leukapheresis, after which PBMCs were separated by Ficoll-Histopaque density gradient centrifugation and cryopreserved in liquid nitrogen vapor phase. Analytical flow cytometry was used to check the purity and quantity of every magnetically sorted T cell population. Genomic DNA was isolated from each sorted fraction and quantified by UV absorbance on a Nanodrop 2000c. The sequencing sample was made of memory CD4+ T cells from PBMCs. The sample's cell subset or site label is to be understood as: CD45RA-negative fraction. The origin of this receptor is a young man in good health. Some clones in this sample may be carry-over from other donors' samples.

Here the CDR3 is given as CASSVRGGHCYSNQPQHF. Here is the DNA: TGTGCCAGCAGCGTAAGGGGCGGACACTGTTATAGCAATCAGCCCCAGCATTTT. The rearranged chain carries TRBV9 and TRBJ1-5; TRBD1 is possibly the D segment (5 matching bases). Its CDR3 holds 18 amino acids, cysteine through phenylalanine. Only CDR3 DNA remains: 54 bases, in frame from the first base. CDR1 and CDR2, looked up from the germline V gene, are SGDLS and YYNGEE. Trimming costs V 1 base and J 0 bases, and their ends lie 17 bases apart. Beyond the CDR3, the reference TRBV9 and TRBJ1-5 genes provide the residues; the full variable domain reads: DSGVTQTPKHLITATGQRVTLRCSPRSGDLSVYWYQQSLDQGLQFLIQYYNGEERAKGNILERFSAQQFPDLHSELNLSSLELGDSALYFCASSVRGGHCYSNQPQHFGDGTRLSIL.